This passage covers 18 T cell receptor beta chains from one sample sequenced in a study of blood T cell repertoires in COVID-19. The protocol was immunoSEQ multiplex PCR, while the TCRdb copy is restricted to in-frame clones and leaves out a portion. The sample has about 240,000 clones, approximately 84% seen once. Sequenced input: PBMCs or T cells enriched from blood (not recorded which). All receptors derive from a woman between 40 and 55 years old with acute COVID-19.

The chain employs TRBV7-3 and TRBJ2-2; TRBD1 agrees at 9 bases. V shed 9 bases and J 1 base; nucleotides not matched to a gene: 3. This CDR3 has 14 amino acids. The germline gives CDR1 SGHTA, CDR2 FQGTGA. As DNA, the CDR3 is TGTGCCAGGAAGGGACAGGGGAACACCGGGGAGCTGTTTTTT. It codes for CARKGQGNTGELFF.

In nucleotides, the CDR3 is TGTGCCACCAGCAGAGATCGGGGGGCAGATACGCAGTATTTT. It codes for CATSRDRGADTQYF. The rearrangement joins TRBV15 to TRBJ2-3, with 7 positions matching TRBD2. The germline V gene encodes CDR1 LNHNV and CDR2 YYDKDF (reference sequence). This CDR3 has 14 residues. After removal of 0 bases from V and 4 bases from J, the junction contained 1 base not matched to a gene. The full variable domain, its missing parts supplied by reference TRBV15 and TRBJ2-3, is DAMVIQNPRYQVTQFGKPVTLSCSQTLNHNVMYWYQQKSSQAPKLLFHYYDKDFNNEADTPDNFQSRRPNTSFCFLDIRSPGLGDTAMYLCATSRDRGADTQYFGPGTRLTVL.

The rearrangement links TRBV19 to TRBJ1-5, with a tentative D call TRBD1 (5 bases). Germline lookup yields CDR1 LNHDA and CDR2 SQIVND (reference sequence). The CDR3 has 14 amino acids. V was pared by 3 bases and J by 2 bases, with 8 bases between. The CDR3 DNA follows: TGTGCCAGTAGTATGCAAGGGGGCAATCAGCCCCAGCATTTT. It codes for CASSMQGGNQPQHF.

The chain combines TRBV19 with TRBJ2-1; TRBD1 matches 10 bases. Germline V CDR1 and CDR2: LNHDA, SQIVND (reference sequence). The CDR3 contains 14 residues. Trimming removed 6 bases from V and 6 bases from J; junction bases left unmatched: 5. CDR3 sequence (DNA): TGTGCCAGTAGGATGGACAGGGGGGCCAATGAGCAGTTCTTC. Protein sequence: CASRMDRGANEQFF. The variable domain in full, with the rest retrieved from reference TRBV19 and TRBJ2-1, is DGGITQSPKYLFRKEGQNVTLSCEQNLNHDAMYWYRQDPGQGLRLIYYSQIVNDFQKGDIAEGYSVSREKKESFPLTVTSAQKNPTAFYLCASRMDRGANEQFFGPGTRLTVL.

J is TRBJ2-1 and V is TRBV3-1 (or the pseudogene TRBV3-2), with D perhaps matching TRBD2 (6 bases). Germline lookup yields CDR1 LGHDT and CDR2 YNNKEL (reference sequence). The CDR3 length is 13 residues. Trimming left V 0 bases short and J 10 bases short, with 10 bases between. This CDR3 reads CASSQDRGYEQFF. The CDR3, as DNA: TGTGCCAGCAGCCAAGATCGGGGGTACGAGCAGTTCTTC.

The V and J genes are TRBV2 and TRBJ2-3; D not certain. Trimming removed 4 bases at V and 4 bases at J, with 9 bases between. Germline assignment: CDR1 SNHLY and CDR2 FYNNEI. The CDR3 covers 13 residues. The CDR3 sequence is CASSGEMADTQYF. DNA of the CDR3: TGTGCCAGCAGTGGAGAGATGGCAGATACGCAGTATTTT.

The V call is TRBV7-2, the J call TRBJ2-7; D is undetermined. Between the trimmed V and J ends, which lost 5 bases and 6 bases, there was a span of 17 bases. Germline CDR1 and CDR2: SGHTA and FQGNSA. The CDR3 sequence is 14 residues long. The CDR3 loop is CASSVGSSVSEQYF. Written as DNA, the CDR3 is TGTGCCAGCAGCGTAGGCTCCTCGGTATCCGAGCAGTACTTC.

This chain links TRBV5-4 with TRBJ1-3; D might be TRBD1 (6 bases). The germline gives CDR1 SGHNT, CDR2 YYREEE (reference sequence). The V end was cut by 1 base, the J end by 2 bases, with 7 bases between. The CDR3 is 14 residues long. CDR3 bases: TGTGCCAGCAGCTTGACAGGGACTGGAAACACCATATATTTT. Its translation is CASSLTGTGNTIYF.

This chain links TRBV7-8 with TRBJ2-1, with D possibly TRBD1 on 6 matching bases. Between the trimmed V and J ends, which lost 3 bases and 5 bases, there was a span of 8 bases. Per the germline V gene, CDR1 is SGHVS and CDR2 is FQNEAQ. The CDR3 covers 13 residues. CDR3 DNA: TGTGCCAGCAGCTTCGGGACAAACAATGAGCAGTTCTTC. Protein sequence: CASSFGTNNEQFF. The full variable domain, with the rest looked up from reference TRBV7-8 and TRBJ2-1, is GAGVSQSPRYKVAKRGQDVALRCDPISGHVSLFWYQQALGQGPEFLTYFQNEAQLDKSGLPSDRFFAERPEGSVSTLKIQRTQQEDSAVYLCASSFGTNNEQFFGPGTRLTVL.

This clone occurred once. V is TRBV4-1 and J is TRBJ1-4, with D possibly TRBD1 on 5 matching bases. Trimming took 0 bases from V and 7 from J, leaving 15 bases between them. CDR3 length equals 16 residues. CDR1 and CDR2 (germline): MGHRA, YSYEKL. As DNA, the CDR3 is TGCGCCAGCAGCCAAGAGGTTCAGGGAATTCGTGAAAAACTGTTTTTT. It translates to CASSQEVQGIREKLFF.

V gene TRBV9 combines with J gene TRBJ1-3; 7 nucleotides agree with TRBD1. From germline, CDR1 is SGDLS and CDR2 YYNGEE. CDR3 length equals 15 residues. J gave up 4 bases and V 0 bases, and 4 bases lay outside the gene matches. The CDR3 DNA sequence: TGTGCCAGCAGCGTAGAGGGGGCTACGGGAAACACCATATATTTT. It codes for CASSVEGATGNTIYF.

The rearrangement joins TRBV30 to TRBJ1-4; D is ambiguous. CDR1 GTSNPN and CDR2 SVGIG come from the germline V gene (reference sequence). Trimming removed 6 bases at V and 4 bases at J, with 15 bases between. This CDR3 spans 14 amino acids. In DNA, the CDR3 is TGTGCCTGCCCCCTATACGGGAGTAATGAAAAACTGTTTTTT. Protein: CACPLYGSNEKLFF.

The chain couples TRBV7-6 to TRBJ2-1; 7 nucleotides match TRBD2. V lost 5 bases to trimming and J lost 5 bases; unmatched junction nucleotides: 9. The CDR3 is 15 residues long. From germline, CDR1 is SGHVS and CDR2 FNYEAQ. CDR3 sequence (DNA): TGTGCCAGCAGCACAAGCGGGACGGTCGACAATGAGCAGTTCTTC. Translated, it gives CASSTSGTVDNEQFF.

The chain combines TRBV27 with TRBJ2-7; no reliable D call. This CDR3 spans 14 amino acids. From germline, CDR1 is MNHEY and CDR2 SMNVEV (reference sequence). Trimming left V 5 bases short and J 5 bases short, with 16 bases between. The CDR3 reads CASSTRQAPHEQYF. The CDR3 DNA reads TGTGCCAGCAGTACCAGACAAGCTCCCCACGAGCAGTACTTC.

The J gene is TRBJ1-3, the V gene TRBV5-4, with D maybe TRBD1 (6 bases). This CDR3 comprises 15 residues. The V and J ends lost 2 bases and 5 bases respectively, with 14 bases between them. Germline CDR1 reads SGHNT; CDR2 reads YYREEE (reference sequence). The CDR3 region is CASSFAPGARNTIYF. The CDR3 DNA reads as TGTGCCAGCAGCTTTGCCCCAGGGGCCAGAAACACCATATATTTT.

The V gene is TRBV5-1, the J gene TRBJ2-2; TRBD2 matches at 7 bases. After removal of 0 bases from V and 1 base from J, the junction contained 0 bases not matched to a gene. Germline CDR1 SGHRS, CDR2 YFSETQ. The CDR3 consists of 15 residues. The CDR3 reads CASSLERENTGELFF. In DNA form, the CDR3 reads TGCGCCAGCAGCTTGGAGCGGGAGAACACCGGGGAGCTGTTTTTT.

The genes are TRBV7-2 and TRBJ2-3, with 12 bases aligning to TRBD2. Germline V gene sequence: CDR1 SGHTA, CDR2 FQGNSA. The ends lost 4 bases at V and 6 bases at J; junction bases unmatched: 5. The CDR3 covers 15 residues. The CDR3 sequence: CASSSLAGGGDTQYF. DNA of the CDR3: TGTGCCAGCAGCTCACTAGCGGGAGGCGGTGATACGCAGTATTTT.

The chain has TRBV14 and TRBJ2-3; TRBD1 is a possible D gene (5 bases). The V and J ends lost 4 bases and 0 bases respectively, with 20 bases between them. The CDR3 consists of 18 residues. Germline V lookup: CDR1 SGHDN, CDR2 FVKESK. Here the CDR3 reads CASSRGVRETKSTDTQYF. The CDR3 DNA reads as TGTGCCAGCAGCCGGGGCGTAAGGGAAACAAAGAGCACAGATACGCAGTATTTT.